This TCR beta chain was sequenced during a study of shared clonotypes between healthy human individuals. Sorted subsets were amplified in replicate PCRs using 200 to 250 ng DNA, roughly 30,000 T cell genomes. Assay: immunoSEQ multiplex PCR; the TCRdb copy retains only in-frame clones and omits some. This table has millions of clones, about 92% appearing once. Remarks on this clone: Antigen: not known.

General study points: The expectation was that sequencing depth would affect clonotype sharing among donors.

The ends were cut back, 0 bases at V and 0 bases at J, with 12 bases in the middle. The germline CDR1 and CDR2 sequences are MGHRA and YSYEKL. The CDR3 covers 17 residues. Naive CD8 isolation took CD45RO-negative cells positively selected for CCR7 and excluded terminally differentiated effector memory CD45RA+ cells. The TCR originated in a man between 18 and 35 years old in good health. Some clones in this sample may be carry-over from other donors' samples. Sequences were obtained from naive CD8+ T cells from PBMCs. The V call is TRBV4-1, the J call TRBJ1-5; D possibly corresponds to TRBD1 (6 bases). The CDR3 here is CASSQEGGSYSNQPQHF. CDR3 sequence (DNA): TGCGCCAGCAGCCAAGAGGGGGGCAGCTATAGCAATCAGCCCCAGCATTTT.